Listed below are T cell receptor beta chains from one sample, sequenced in a study of blood T cells in healthy people across ages. MiXCR was run by TCRdb on the 5' RACE reads, yielding one entry per CDR3 protein. Of over 500,000 distinct CDR3 sequences listed, roughly half are singletons. What was sequenced was blood. All receptors derive from an elderly woman in good health. CDR3s include the opening cysteine and the closing phenylalanine or tryptophan. Each record gives: D gene, J gene, clone size, V gene, CDR3 DNA, CDR3 protein. D genes are given only for firm matches. Size is stated for part of the rows, as once, few or many counts, or as a class when the clone is expanded.

D gene: .; J gene: TRBJ2-5; clone size: .; V gene: TRBV7-8; CDR3 DNA: TGTGCCAGCAGCGCCCGGGGGGGGACAGGGAGAGAGACCCAGTACTTC; CDR3 protein: CASSARGGTGRETQYF
D gene: .; J gene: TRBJ2-7; clone size: .; V gene: TRBV12-3/TRBV12-4; CDR3 DNA: TGTGCCAGCAGACCTCAGAGGAGATCCTACGAGCAGTACTTC; CDR3 protein: CASRPQRRSYEQYF
D gene: .; J gene: TRBJ2-5; clone size: .; V gene: TRBV20-1; CDR3 DNA: TGCAGTGCTACAGGGGTAGAGACCCAGTACTTC; CDR3 protein: CSATGVETQYF
D gene: .; J gene: TRBJ1-4; clone size: .; V gene: TRBV20-1; CDR3 DNA: TGCAGTGCTAGAGATTTGAGCGGAGGATACTCAACTAATGAAAAACTGTTTTTT; CDR3 protein: CSARDLSGGYSTNEKLFF
D gene: TRBD2; J gene: TRBJ2-5; clone size: .; V gene: TRBV3-1; CDR3 DNA: TGTGCCAGCAGCCAAGGCATTGGCGGGGGTGGCCAGGGAGAGACCCAGTACTTC; CDR3 protein: CASSQGIGGGGQGETQYF
D gene: .; J gene: TRBJ2-5; clone size: .; V gene: TRBV13; CDR3 DNA: TGTGCCAGCAGCCTACGACAGGCACAAGAGACCCAGTACTTC; CDR3 protein: CASSLRQAQETQYF
D gene: .; J gene: TRBJ2-6; clone size: many; V gene: TRBV6-6; CDR3 DNA: TGTGCCAGCAATCAGGGGCTTTTATCTCTCTCTGGGGCCAACGTCCTGACTTTC; CDR3 protein: CASNQGLLSLSGANVLTF
D gene: .; J gene: TRBJ2-7; clone size: .; V gene: TRBV28; CDR3 DNA: TGTGCCAGCAGTTTATTGTCCCCCGGGACACAATACGAGCAGTACTTC; CDR3 protein: CASSLLSPGTQYEQYF
D gene: .; J gene: TRBJ2-1; clone size: .; V gene: TRBV24-1; CDR3 DNA: TGTGCCACCAGTATGTGGGGGAATGAGCAGTTCTTC; CDR3 protein: CATSMWGNEQFF
D gene: TRBD2; J gene: TRBJ2-7; clone size: .; V gene: TRBV20-1; CDR3 DNA: TGCAGTGCTAGAGACGAAGCGGGAGTTCCGAATGAGCAGTACTTC; CDR3 protein: CSARDEAGVPNEQYF